This record concerns one T cell receptor beta chain sequence. Its matching antigen is unknown. A read error may account for a junction end that differs from germline. Germline loops: CDR1 SGHAT, CDR2 FQNNGV. This CDR3 has 13 residues. The sample is drawn from a study of cytomegalovirus exposure and HLA in healthy donors. Generated by immunoSEQ multiplex PCR, the TCRdb table keeps only in-frame clones and is missing some. The sample carries around 110,000 clones, about 88% recorded once. General study results and limits: Researchers catalogued 150 or so TCR beta chains as cytomegalovirus-associated. The authors confirmed in vitro that a few CMV-associated chains were specific for CMV antigens. Rarity characterized most TCR sequences, yet some public TCRs appeared in many donors. The TCR clusters that emerged in the first cohort tended, a later analysis found, to co-occur in the approximately 130 validation repertoires.

Source material: PBMCs. The gene calls are TRBV11-2 and TRBJ1-5; perhaps TRBD1 as D (5 bases). This TCR was recovered from a woman aged 18-29 years in good health and CMV-seropositive. CDR3 protein: CASSSAGNPPQHF. For the CDR3, the DNA is TGTGCCAGCAGCTCAGCAGGGAATCCGCCCCAGCATTTT.